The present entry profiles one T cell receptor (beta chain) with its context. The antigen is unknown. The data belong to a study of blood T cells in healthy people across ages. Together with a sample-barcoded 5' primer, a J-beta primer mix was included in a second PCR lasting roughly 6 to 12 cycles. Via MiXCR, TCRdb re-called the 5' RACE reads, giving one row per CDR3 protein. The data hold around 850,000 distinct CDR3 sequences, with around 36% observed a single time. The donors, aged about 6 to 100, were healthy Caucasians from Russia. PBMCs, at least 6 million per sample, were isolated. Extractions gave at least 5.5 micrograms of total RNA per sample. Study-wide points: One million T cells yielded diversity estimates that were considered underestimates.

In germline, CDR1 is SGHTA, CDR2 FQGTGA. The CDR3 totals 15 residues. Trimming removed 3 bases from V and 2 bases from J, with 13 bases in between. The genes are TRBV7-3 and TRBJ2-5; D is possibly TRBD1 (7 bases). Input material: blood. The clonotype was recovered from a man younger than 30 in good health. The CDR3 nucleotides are TGTGCCAGCAGCTTCTCAGGGGGGAAGCAAGAGACCCAGTACTTC. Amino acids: CASSFSGGKQETQYF.